This is a list of T cell receptor beta chains from one sample in a study of shared clonotypes between healthy human individuals. Method: immunoSEQ multiplex PCR; TCRdb's copy keeps in-frame clones and lacks some. The sample lists about 1.5 million clones; 98% were seen once. The sample was naive CD4+ T cells sorted from blood. The receptors here all came from a man in his thirties or forties in good health. Both conserved end residues are part of each CDR3. The D gene is left open where the match is weak. Size tells how often a clone was seen (once, few, many) or the class of an expanded clone, and some rows leave it out.

v_call	clone_size	j_call	d_call	cdr3_nt	cdr3_aa
TRBV28	.	TRBJ2-7	.	TGTGCCAGCAGCCGACCATACGAGCAGTACTTC	CASSRPYEQYF
TRBV27	.	TRBJ2-7	TRBD2	TGTGCCAGCAGGGTATTAGCGGGAGGGCCCATTTACGAGCAGTACTTC	CASRVLAGGPIYEQYF
TRBV7-2	.	TRBJ2-7	.	TGTGCCAGCAGCTTAGCGGGGGAGCAGTACTTC	CASSLAGEQYF
TRBV5-6	.	TRBJ2-7	TRBD2	TGTGCCAGCAGCTTGGCTGCGGGGGAACGTTACGAGCAGTACTTC	CASSLAAGERYEQYF
TRBV9	.	TRBJ2-5	.	TGTGCCAGCAGCGCTAGACTGGACTCTCTATGGGAGACCCAGTACTTC	CASSARLDSLWETQYF
TRBV28	.	TRBJ2-3	.	TGTGCCAGCCTCCGGGTCCCCACAGATACGCAGTATTTT	CASLRVPTDTQYF
TRBV5-1	.	TRBJ2-5	TRBD1	TGCGCCAGCAGCGGCAGGGACAGGGGGCTCGAGTTTGAGACCCAGTACTTC	CASSGRDRGLEFETQYF
TRBV5-1	.	TRBJ2-2	.	TGCGCCAGCCACAATCGGCCTACCGGGGAGCTGTTTTTT	CASHNRPTGELFF
TRBV19	.	TRBJ2-1	.	TGTGCCAGTAGTACCCTACCTGGTCAGAACAATGAGCAGTTCTTC	CASSTLPGQNNEQFF
TRBV5-4	once	TRBJ2-7	.	TGTGCCAGCAGCCCCGGGGGAAGCATACCCTACGAGCAGTACTTC	CASSPGGSIPYEQYF
TRBV4-2	.	TRBJ2-3	TRBD2	TGTGCCAGCAGCCAAGAGCCACCGGGACTAGTCACGCCAGATACGCAGTATTTT	CASSQEPPGLVTPDTQYF
TRBV28	.	TRBJ1-5	.	TGTGCCAGCAGTTTTAGGAGGACAGTAAGCAATCAGCCCCAGCATTTT	CASSFRRTVSNQPQHF
TRBV27	.	TRBJ2-1	TRBD2	TGTGCCAGCAGGAGAGCGGGGCCTTCCTACAATGAGCAGTTCTTC	CASRRAGPSYNEQFF
TRBV11-2	.	TRBJ2-7	TRBD2	TGTGCCAGCAGCCCGCAACTAGCGGGAAACTCCTACGAGCAGTACTTC	CASSPQLAGNSYEQYF
TRBV2	.	TRBJ1-1	TRBD1	TGTGCCAGCAGTCCTGCAACAGGGGGCACTGAAGCTTTCTTT	CASSPATGGTEAFF
TRBV28	.	TRBJ2-7	.	TGTGCCAGCAGGACAGGACCTTCCTACGAGCAGTACTTC	CASRTGPSYEQYF
TRBV9	.	TRBJ2-2	.	TGTGCCAGCAGCGTTATGACGCACACCGGGGAGCTGTTTTTT	CASSVMTHTGELFF
TRBV6-5	.	TRBJ2-3	.	TGTGCCAGCAATTTACGAACAGCAACAGATACGCAGTATTTT	CASNLRTATDTQYF
TRBV6-5	once	TRBJ2-7	.	TGTGCCAGCAGGTCGACAGACTCCTACGAGCAGTACTTC	CASRSTDSYEQYF
TRBV7-8	.	TRBJ2-6	TRBD2	TGTGCCAGCAGCTTAACCCTGGGGGTAGCGGGAGGCTCTGGGGCCAACGTCCTGACTTTC	CASSLTLGVAGGSGANVLTF
TRBV7-6	.	TRBJ2-5	TRBD1	TGTGCCAGCAGCTTTAGTTGGAGGGGACAGGGGGTAAAAGAGACCCAGTACTTC	CASSFSWRGQGVKETQYF
TRBV19	.	TRBJ2-7	TRBD1	TGTGCCAGTGGGCGGACAGGGTCGTTCTACGAGCAGTACTTC	CASGRTGSFYEQYF
TRBV7-7	once	TRBJ2-7	.	TGTGCTAGCAGCTTGGCTCCAGGGACCTACGAGCAGTACTTC	CASSLAPGTYEQYF
TRBV6-4	.	TRBJ2-7	.	TGTGCCAGCAGCGCAGAGGTCTCCTACGAGCAGTACTTC	CASSAEVSYEQYF
TRBV19	.	TRBJ1-2	.	TGTGCCAGCAACCCCCCGGGACACGAGCGCTATGGCTACACCTTC	CASNPPGHERYGYTF
TRBV27	.	TRBJ2-2	TRBD2	TGTGCCAGCAGTTTATTACCCGGGACTAGCACCGGGGAGCTGTTTTTT	CASSLLPGTSTGELFF
TRBV4-3	.	TRBJ2-1	TRBD2	TGCGCCAGCAGCCAAGATCCGCCTCGGCTAGCGGGAGGGAATGAGCAGTTCTTC	CASSQDPPRLAGGNEQFF
TRBV5-4	.	TRBJ2-1	.	TGTGCCAGCAGTGAACCACTGGTCTATGAGCAGTTCTTC	CASSEPLVYEQFF
TRBV5-1	once	TRBJ2-3	.	TGCGCCAGCAGCTTGGTAGGGGCCATTGGGCGGGATACGCAGTATTTT	CASSLVGAIGRDTQYF
TRBV25-1	once	TRBJ2-5	TRBD2	TGTGCCAGCAGTGATACTAGCGGGCCCCAAGAGACCCAGTACTTC	CASSDTSGPQETQYF
TRBV29-1	.	TRBJ2-2	TRBD2	TGCAGCGCCCGACTAGCAGTAAACACCGGGGAGCTGTTTTTT	CSARLAVNTGELFF
TRBV27	.	TRBJ2-7	TRBD2	TGTGCCAGCAGTTCCGGGACTAGCGGGACTCTCTACGAGCAGTACTTC	CASSSGTSGTLYEQYF
TRBV6-6	once	TRBJ2-2	.	TGTGCCAGCCGGCTTAGCACCGGGGAGCTGTTTTTT	CASRLSTGELFF
TRBV27	.	TRBJ2-5	.	TGTGCCAGCAGTTTATTAGGACGGGAGACCCAGTACTTC	CASSLLGRETQYF
TRBV9	.	TRBJ1-1	TRBD1	TGTGCCAGCAGTCGGACAGGGCAAAACACTGAAGCTTTCTTT	CASSRTGQNTEAFF